This T cell receptor (beta chain) came from a study of T-cell reconstitution after alpha-beta-depleted transplantation in children. V was pared by 4 bases and J by 4 bases, with 17 bases between. This CDR3 has 15 amino acids. Germline loops: CDR1 SEHNR, CDR2 FQNEAQ (reference sequence). Study-wide results and caveats: In some patients, recipient T cells and intrathymic progenitors surviving conditioning explained high day-60 diversity. It was newly produced T cells that mostly accounted for T-cell counts and diversity one year after transplant. By about two months after transplant, alpha-beta T cells reportedly arose from several hundred graft clones that had expanded.

This clonotype has just one count. Its antigen is still unknown. As it was prepared, the TCRbeta library received unique molecular identifiers. From the PCR reads, TCRdb called clonotypes with MiXCR, one entry per CDR3 protein. The table includes about 440,000 distinct CDR3 sequences, about 45% detected once. The sequencing used PBMCs, collected before TCRalphabeta/CD19-depleted stem cell transplant. This clonotype was obtained from a girl aged 2-10 years with aplastic anemia, due to receive a stem cell transplant. The chain combines TRBV7-9 with TRBJ2-7; possible D gene TRBD2, 5 bases. CDR3 protein: CASSSPGKPSYEQYF. DNA for the CDR3: TGTGCCAGCAGCTCCCCCGGGAAACCCTCGTACGAGCAGTACTTC.